The clone carrying this T cell receptor (beta chain) was picked up one time. This specimen belongs to a study of blood T cell repertoires in COVID-19. In the study overall: Collection of acute and convalescent COVID-19 samples took place in the United States, Italy and Spain. PBMCs, B-cell-depleted T cells, or T cells provided the cDNA or gDNA that made up the material.

Under the authors' procedure: Nucleated cell counts were estimated from reference gene primer amplification. Method: immunoSEQ multiplex PCR; TCRdb's copy keeps in-frame clones and lacks some. V, J and clone size are taken as reported in that table, and D and trimming were inferred from the DNA itself. This sample carries 100,000 to 150,000 clones, roughly 83% of them seen once, and the ten largest clones take roughly 5.4%. The CDR3 has 16 amino acids. Germline trimming cut 6 bases from V and 4 bases from J; bases unmatched to any gene: 9. Germline V gives CDR1 SNHLY, CDR2 FYNNEI. This TCR came from a human donor in a cohort sampled during active COVID-19. The sequencing input was peripheral blood. V usage is TRBV2 and J usage is TRBJ2-2; 9 bases agree with TRBD1. The CDR3 nucleotides are TGTGCCAGCAGCCGAACAGGGGGCAGGAGCACCGGGGAGCTGTTTTTT. Amino acids: CASSRTGGRSTGELFF.